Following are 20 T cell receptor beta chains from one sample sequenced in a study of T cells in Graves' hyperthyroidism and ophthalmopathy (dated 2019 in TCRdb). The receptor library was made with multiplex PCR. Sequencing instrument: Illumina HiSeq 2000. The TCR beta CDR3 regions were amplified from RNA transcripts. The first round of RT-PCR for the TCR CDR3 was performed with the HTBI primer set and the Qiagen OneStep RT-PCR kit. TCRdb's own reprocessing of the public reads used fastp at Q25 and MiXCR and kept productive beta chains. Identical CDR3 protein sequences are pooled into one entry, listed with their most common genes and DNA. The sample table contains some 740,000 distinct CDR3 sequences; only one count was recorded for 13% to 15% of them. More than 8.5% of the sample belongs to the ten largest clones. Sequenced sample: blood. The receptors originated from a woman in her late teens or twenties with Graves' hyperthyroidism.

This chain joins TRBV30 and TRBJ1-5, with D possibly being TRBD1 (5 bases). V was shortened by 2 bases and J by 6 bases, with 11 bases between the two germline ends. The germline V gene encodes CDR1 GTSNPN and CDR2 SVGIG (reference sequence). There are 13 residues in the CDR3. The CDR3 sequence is CAWSTGGSQPQHF. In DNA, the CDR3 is TGTGCCTGGAGTACGGGGGGAAGTCAGCCCCAGCATTTT.

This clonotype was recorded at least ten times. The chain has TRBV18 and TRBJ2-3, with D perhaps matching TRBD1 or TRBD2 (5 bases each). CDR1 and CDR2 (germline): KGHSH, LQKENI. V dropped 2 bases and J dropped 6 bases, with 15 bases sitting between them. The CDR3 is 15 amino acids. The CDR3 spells CASSPTGTAPDTQYF. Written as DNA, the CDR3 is TGTGCCAGCTCACCAACCGGGACCGCCCCCGATACGCAGTATTTT.

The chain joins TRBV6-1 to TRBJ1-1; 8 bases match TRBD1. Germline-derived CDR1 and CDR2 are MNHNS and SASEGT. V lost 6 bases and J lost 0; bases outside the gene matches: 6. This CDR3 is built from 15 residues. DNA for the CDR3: TGTGCCAGCAGCTCGGACAGGGTGTTGAACACTGAAGCTTTCTTT. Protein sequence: CASSSDRVLNTEAFF.

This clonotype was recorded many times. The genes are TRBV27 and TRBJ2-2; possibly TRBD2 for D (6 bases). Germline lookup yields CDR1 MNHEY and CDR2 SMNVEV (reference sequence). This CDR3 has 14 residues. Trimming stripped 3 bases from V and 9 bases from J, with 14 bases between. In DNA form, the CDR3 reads TGTGCCAGCAGTTTTTTGGGCGGGGCCAGGGAGCTGTTTTTT. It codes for CASSFLGGARELFF.

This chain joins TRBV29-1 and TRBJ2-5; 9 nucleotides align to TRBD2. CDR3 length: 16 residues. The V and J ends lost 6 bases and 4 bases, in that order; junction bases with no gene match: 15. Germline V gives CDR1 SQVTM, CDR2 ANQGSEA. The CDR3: CSVGGEAGGPRETQYF. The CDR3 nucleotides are TGCAGCGTCGGCGGTGAGGCGGGAGGGCCTAGAGAGACCCAGTACTTC.

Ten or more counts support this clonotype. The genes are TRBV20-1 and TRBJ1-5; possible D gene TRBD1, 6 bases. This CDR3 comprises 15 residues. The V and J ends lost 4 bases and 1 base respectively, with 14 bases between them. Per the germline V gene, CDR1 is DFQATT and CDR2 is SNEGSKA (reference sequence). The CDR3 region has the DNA TGCAGTGCTACCCCGGGGGGGGCCAGCAATCAGCCCCAGCATTTT. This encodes CSATPGGASNQPQHF.

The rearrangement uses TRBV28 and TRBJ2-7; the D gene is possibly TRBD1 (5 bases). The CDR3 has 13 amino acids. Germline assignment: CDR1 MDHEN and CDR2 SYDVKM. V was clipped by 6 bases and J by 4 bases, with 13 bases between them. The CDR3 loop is CASRSSREYEQYF. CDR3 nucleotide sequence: TGTGCCAGCAGGAGTTCCAGGGAATACGAGCAGTACTTC.

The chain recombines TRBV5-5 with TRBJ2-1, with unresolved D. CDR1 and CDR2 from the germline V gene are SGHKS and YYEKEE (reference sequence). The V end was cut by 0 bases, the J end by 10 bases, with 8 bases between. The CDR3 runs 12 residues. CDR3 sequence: CASSLGDIEQFF. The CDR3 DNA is TGTGCCAGCAGCTTGGGAGACATCGAGCAGTTCTTC.

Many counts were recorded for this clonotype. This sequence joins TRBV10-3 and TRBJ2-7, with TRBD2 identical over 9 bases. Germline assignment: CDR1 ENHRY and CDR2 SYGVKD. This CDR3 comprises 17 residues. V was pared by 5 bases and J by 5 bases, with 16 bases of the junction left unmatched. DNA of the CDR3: TGTGCCATCAGTTACACCGTGGTAGCTAGCGGGACCCACGAGCAGTACTTC. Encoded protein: CAISYTVVASGTHEQYF.

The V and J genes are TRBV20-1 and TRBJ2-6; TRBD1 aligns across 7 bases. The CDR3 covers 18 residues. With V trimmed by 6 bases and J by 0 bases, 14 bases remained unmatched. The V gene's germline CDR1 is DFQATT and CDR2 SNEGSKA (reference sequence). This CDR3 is CSAQKGAGGGSGANVLTF. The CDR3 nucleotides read TGCAGTGCCCAAAAGGGGGCGGGTGGAGGCTCTGGGGCCAACGTCCTGACTTTC.

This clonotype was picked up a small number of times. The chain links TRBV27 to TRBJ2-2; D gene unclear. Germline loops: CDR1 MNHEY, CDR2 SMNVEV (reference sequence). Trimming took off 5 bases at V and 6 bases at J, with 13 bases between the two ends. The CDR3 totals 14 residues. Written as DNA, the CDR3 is TGTGCCAGCAGTCCCTATGATGGGGCCGGGGAGCTGTTTTTT. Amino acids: CASSPYDGAGELFF.

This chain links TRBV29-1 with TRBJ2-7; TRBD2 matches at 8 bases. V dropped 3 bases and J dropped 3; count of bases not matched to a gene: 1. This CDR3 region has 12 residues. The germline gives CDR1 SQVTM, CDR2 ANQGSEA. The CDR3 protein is CSVEGLGYEQYF. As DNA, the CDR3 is TGCAGCGTTGAGGGACTAGGCTACGAGCAGTACTTC.

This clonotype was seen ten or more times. CDR3 in DNA: TGTGCCAGCAGCCAAAGGGGGCCCACAGATACGCAGTATTTT. Protein sequence: CASSQRGPTDTQYF. The gene calls are TRBV3-1 and TRBJ2-3; TRBD1 agrees at 7 bases. Germline CDR1 reads LGHDT; CDR2 reads YNNKEL (reference sequence). The length of the CDR3 is 14 residues. Trimming removed 2 bases from V and 2 bases from J; junction bases left unmatched: 1.

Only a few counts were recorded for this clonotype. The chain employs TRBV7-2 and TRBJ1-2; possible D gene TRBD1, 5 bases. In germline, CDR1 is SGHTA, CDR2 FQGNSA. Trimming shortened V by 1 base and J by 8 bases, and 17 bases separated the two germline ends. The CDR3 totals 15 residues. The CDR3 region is CASSLERFRAGGYTF. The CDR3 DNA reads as TGTGCCAGCAGCTTAGAACGTTTCCGGGCAGGGGGCTACACCTTC.

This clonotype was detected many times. The CDR3: CASSYPGFNEQFF. The CDR3 nucleotides are TGTGCCAGCAGTTACCCAGGCTTCAATGAGCAGTTCTTC. The chain uses TRBV6-2 or TRBV6-3 and TRBJ2-1; D is unresolved. Germline CDR1 reads MNHEY; CDR2 reads SVGEGT. Trimming stripped 2 bases from V and 6 bases from J, with 8 bases between. CDR3 length equals 13 residues.

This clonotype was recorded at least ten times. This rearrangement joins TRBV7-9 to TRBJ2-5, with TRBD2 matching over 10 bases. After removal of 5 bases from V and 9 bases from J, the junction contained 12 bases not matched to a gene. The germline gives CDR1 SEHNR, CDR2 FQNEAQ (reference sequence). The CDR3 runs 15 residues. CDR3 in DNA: TGTGCCAGCAGCCAAACTAGCGGGACACCTTCGGCCCAGTACTTC. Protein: CASSQTSGTPSAQYF.

The CDR3, as DNA: TGTGCCAGCAGTCGGGAGACAGCGAACGAGCAGTACTTC. Translation gives CASSRETANEQYF. The chain uses TRBV3-1 and TRBJ2-7; maybe TRBD2 (6 bases). With 6 bases removed from V and 5 bases from J, the gap between germline ends came to 14 bases. CDR1 LGHDT and CDR2 YNNKEL come from the germline V gene (reference sequence). There are 13 residues in the CDR3.

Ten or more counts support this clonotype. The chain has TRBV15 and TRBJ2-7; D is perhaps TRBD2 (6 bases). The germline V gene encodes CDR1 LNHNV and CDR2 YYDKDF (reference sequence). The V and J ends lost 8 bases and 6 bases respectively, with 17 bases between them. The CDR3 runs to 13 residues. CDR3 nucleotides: TGTGCCACCGCTTCGGGAGTTGGGCCCGAGCAGTACTTC. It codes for CATASGVGPEQYF.

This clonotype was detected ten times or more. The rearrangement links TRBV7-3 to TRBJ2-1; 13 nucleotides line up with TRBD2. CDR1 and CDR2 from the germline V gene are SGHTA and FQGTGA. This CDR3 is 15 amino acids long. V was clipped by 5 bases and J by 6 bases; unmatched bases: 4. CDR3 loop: CASSVGTSGTNEQFF. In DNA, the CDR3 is TGTGCCAGCAGCGTCGGGACTAGCGGGACCAATGAGCAGTTCTTC.

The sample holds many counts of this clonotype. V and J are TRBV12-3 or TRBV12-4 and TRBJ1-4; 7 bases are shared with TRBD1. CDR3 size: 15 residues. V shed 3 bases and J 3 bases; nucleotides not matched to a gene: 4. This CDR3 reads CASSFFGQANEKLFF. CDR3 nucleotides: TGTGCCAGCAGTTTCTTCGGACAGGCTAATGAAAAACTGTTTTTT.